This T cell receptor (beta chain) derives from a study of radiotherapy plus CTLA-4 blockade in lung cancer. In the study overall: 15% to 20% of patients responded objectively, and approximately 31% achieved disease control.

This CDR3 comprises 16 residues. The V end was cut by 0 bases, the J end by 0 bases, with 9 bases between. Germline CDR1 and CDR2: LGHNA and YNFKEQ. TCRdb keeps only in-frame clones here, not all; method: immunoSEQ multiplex PCR. Among 25,000 to 35,000 clones listed, 79% were seen once. The specimen was peripheral blood, collected from a patient treated with radiotherapy plus ipilimumab. This TCR was recovered from a human donor with non-small cell lung cancer that progressed on radiotherapy plus ipilimumab. The V and J genes are TRBV4-2 and TRBJ1-3; D unclear. The CDR3 DNA reads TGTGCCAGCAGCCAAGACATGGTGCTCTCTGGAAACACCATATATTTT. Translating it yields CASSQDMVLSGNTIYF.